This entry lists 21 T cell receptor beta chains sequenced from one sample in a study of T cell responses to AZD1222 COVID-19 vaccine. Sequencing was performed with immunoSEQ multiplex PCR; in TCRdb, only in-frame clones are kept and a portion is missing. The sample includes under 120,000 clones, nearly 90% of them seen just once. The specimen was peripheral blood, collected 28 days after the second AZD1222 dose. The receptor source for this set is an adult who received the AZD1222 COVID-19 vaccine.

This clone was picked up a small number of times. The chain links TRBV29-1 to TRBJ2-3, with D unresolved. Germline CDR1 and CDR2: SQVTM and ANQGSEA. V was shortened by 3 bases and J by 4 bases, with 11 bases between the two germline ends. CDR3 length: 13 amino acids. The CDR3 loop reads CSVDGTGSDTQYF. Here the CDR3 DNA reads TGCAGCGTTGACGGTACGGGCTCAGATACGCAGTATTTT.

The rearrangement links TRBV2 to TRBJ1-1, with D unresolved. The CDR3 spans 11 residues. Germline V gene lookup returns CDR1 SNHLY and CDR2 FYNNEI. Trimming removed 8 bases from V and 8 bases from J, with 12 bases in between. CDR3 sequence: CASWPPQEAFF. CDR3 sequence (DNA): TGTGCCAGCTGGCCACCTCAGGAAGCTTTCTTT. Full variable domain (remainder filled in from reference TRBV2 and TRBJ1-1): EPEVTQTPSHQVTQMGQEVILRCVPISNHLYFYWYRQILGQKVEFLVSFYNNEISEKSEIFDDQFSVERPDGSNFTLKIRSTKLEDSAMYFCASWPPQEAFFGQGTRLTVV.

This clone has only one observation. The chain has TRBV6-5 and TRBJ1-4, with D unresolved. Germline assignment: CDR1 MNHEY and CDR2 SVGAGI. With 2 bases removed from V and 8 bases from J, the gap between germline ends came to 12 bases. This CDR3 region has 14 residues. DNA of the CDR3: TGTGCCAGCAGTTACCTCCAACCCGGGGAAAAACTGTTTTTT. It encodes CASSYLQPGEKLFF.

The chain joins TRBV6-5 to TRBJ2-5; TRBD1 matches at 8 bases. The CDR3 runs to 13 residues. J gave up 5 bases and V 5 bases, and 4 bases lay outside the gene matches. CDR1 is MNHEY, CDR2 SVGAGI, per germline. The CDR3 region is CASSRNRGETQYF. CDR3 DNA sequence: TGTGCCAGCAGTCGGAACAGGGGGGAGACCCAGTACTTC.

The genes are TRBV7-7 and TRBJ2-2; a weak D match, TRBD1 (5 bases). This CDR3 has 17 amino acids. Trimming stripped 1 base from V and 5 bases from J, with 17 bases between. Germline V lookup: CDR1 SSHAT, CDR2 FNYEAQ (reference sequence). CDR3 sequence (DNA): TGTGCCAGCAGCTTAGGTGTAGGGGCCAGTAGAACCGGGGAGCTGTTTTTT. Translated, it gives CASSLGVGASRTGELFF.

This clone has only one observation. This chain uses TRBV2 with TRBJ1-5; 8 nucleotides match TRBD1. The V gene end was trimmed by 3 bases and the J gene end by 1 base; junction bases not matched to a gene: 5. CDR1 and CDR2 from the germline V gene are SNHLY and FYNNEI. This CDR3 has 16 amino acids. The chain's CDR3 is CASSESGGMSNQPQHF. The CDR3 nucleotides read TGTGCCAGCAGTGAGTCAGGGGGCATGAGCAATCAGCCCCAGCATTTT.

This chain uses TRBV7-9 with TRBJ2-6, with 7 bases aligning to TRBD2. The germline V gene encodes CDR1 SEHNR and CDR2 FQNEAQ (reference sequence). CDR3 length equals 16 residues. Trimming removed 6 bases from V and 2 bases from J; junction bases left unmatched: 7. The CDR3, as DNA: TGTGCCAGCAGTAAGATACGGGGGGCTGGGGCCAACGTCCTGACTTTC. It yields the protein CASSKIRGAGANVLTF.

The genes are TRBV7-9 and TRBJ2-3, with D uncertain. The CDR3 is 9 amino acids. Germline values: CDR1 SEHNR, CDR2 FQNEAQ (reference sequence). V dropped 8 bases and J dropped 4 bases, with 1 base sitting between them. The CDR3 protein is CASADTQYF. As DNA, the CDR3 is TGTGCCAGCGCAGATACGCAGTATTTT.

This clone has a single count. The DNA of the CDR3 is TGTGCCAGCAGGTCGGGACAGGTTAGCAATCAGCCCCAGCATTTT. This gives the protein CASRSGQVSNQPQHF. The V call is TRBV28, the J call TRBJ1-5; 8 nucleotides align to TRBD1. The CDR3 contains 15 residues. Per the germline V gene, CDR1 is MDHEN and CDR2 is SYDVKM. V was pared by 6 bases and J by 0 bases, with 4 bases of the junction left unmatched. Full variable domain (remainder filled in from reference TRBV28 and TRBJ1-5): DVKVTQSSRYLVKRTGEKVFLECVQDMDHENMFWYRQDPGLGLRLIYFSYDVKMKEKGDIPEGYSVSREKKERFSLILESASTNQTSMYLCASRSGQVSNQPQHFGDGTRLSIL.

This chain joins TRBV6-1 and TRBJ2-1; 8 positions match TRBD2. Trimming took 3 bases from V and 8 from J; bases not matched to a gene: 9. The CDR3 extends over 15 amino acids. Germline CDR1 MNHNS, CDR2 SASEGT. This chain's CDR3 is CASSELISGSDEQFF. CDR3 sequence (DNA): TGTGCCAGCAGTGAGTTGATAAGCGGGAGCGATGAGCAGTTCTTC.

The V gene is TRBV24-1, the J gene TRBJ2-1, with 11 bases lining up with TRBD2. This CDR3 comprises 19 residues. Germline assignment: CDR1 KGHDR and CDR2 SFDVKD. Germline trimming cut 4 bases from V and 2 bases from J; bases unmatched to any gene: 12. Here the CDR3 DNA reads TGTGCCACCAGTGAGGCGGGACTAGCGGACACGGACCCCTACAATGAGCAGTTCTTC. This sequence encodes CATSEAGLADTDPYNEQFF.

This chain uses TRBV7-9 with TRBJ1-5; 8 nucleotides line up with TRBD1. The CDR3 totals 15 residues. The V gene end was trimmed by 5 bases and the J gene end by 5 bases; junction bases not matched to a gene: 8. Germline V CDR1 and CDR2: SEHNR, FQNEAQ (reference sequence). The CDR3 DNA is TGTGCCAGCAGCCAACTCGGACAGGGTGATCAGCCCCAGCATTTT. Translating gives CASSQLGQGDQPQHF.

V gene TRBV3-1 (or the pseudogene TRBV3-2) combines with J gene TRBJ2-3; 8 bases agree with TRBD2. J was trimmed by 4 bases and V by 4 bases; bases with no gene match: 7. The CDR3 is 15 residues long. CDR1 is LGHDT and CDR2 is YNNKEL in the germline V gene (reference sequence). The CDR3 bases are TGTGCCAGCAGCCTTGCAGCGGGAGCAGCAGATACGCAGTATTTT. Its protein product is CASSLAAGAADTQYF.

The chain employs TRBV20-1 and TRBJ1-1; TRBD1 is a possible D gene (6 bases). CDR1 is DFQATT, CDR2 SNEGSKA, per germline (reference sequence). The CDR3 is made up of 9 amino acids. Trimming removed 7 bases at V and 13 bases at J, with 13 bases between. The CDR3 region has the DNA TGCAGTGTACGGACAGCGGATTTCTTT. Translated: CSVRTADFF.

The chain combines TRBV7-3 with TRBJ1-6, with 12 nucleotides matching TRBD1. The CDR3 has 17 amino acids. V dropped 0 bases and J dropped 7; count of bases not matched to a gene: 4. CDR1 and CDR2 from the germline V gene are SGHTA and FQGTGA. The CDR3 sequence is CASSLTGTGGSNSPLHF. DNA for the CDR3: TGTGCCAGCAGCTTAACCGGGACAGGGGGCAGCAATTCACCCCTCCACTTT.

The chain recombines TRBV19 with TRBJ2-2; tentatively, D is TRBD1 (6 bases). V was cut by 4 bases and J by 3 bases, with 15 bases left in between. The CDR3 loop spans 16 amino acids. CDR1 is LNHDA, CDR2 SQIVND, per germline (reference sequence). The CDR3 sequence: CASSTPDRLDTGELFF. CDR3 nucleotide sequence: TGTGCCAGTAGTACCCCAGACAGGCTCGACACCGGGGAGCTGTTTTTT. The variable domain in full, with the rest retrieved from reference TRBV19 and TRBJ2-2, is DGGITQSPKYLFRKEGQNVTLSCEQNLNHDAMYWYRQDPGQGLRLIYYSQIVNDFQKGDIAEGYSVSREKKESFPLTVTSAQKNPTAFYLCASSTPDRLDTGELFFGEGSRLTVL.

The J gene is TRBJ1-4, the V gene TRBV5-6, with D tentatively TRBD1 (5 bases). The CDR3 is 14 amino acids. V gave up 0 bases and J gave up 13 bases, with 16 bases separating them. Germline V CDR1 and CDR2: SGHDT, YYEEEE. In nucleotides, the CDR3 is TGTGCCAGCAGCTTGGGCCGGGACCTCAGTCCACTGTTTTTT. Translating gives CASSLGRDLSPLFF.

This chain uses TRBV7-2 with TRBJ2-2; unclear D gene. Germline-derived CDR1 and CDR2 are SGHTA and FQGNSA. The V gene lost 1 base and the J gene lost 2 bases, with 8 bases spanning the gap. This CDR3 spans 15 amino acids. CDR3 nucleotide sequence: TGTGCCAGCAGCTTAGACACCTTCAACACCGGGGAGCTGTTTTTT. This encodes CASSLDTFNTGELFF.

The chain links TRBV29-1 to TRBJ1-1; TRBD1 might be the D (6 bases). Germline CDR1 is SQVTM and CDR2 is ANQGSEA. The length of the CDR3 is 11 residues. With 4 bases removed from V and 7 bases from J, the gap between germline ends came to 10 bases. CDR3 DNA sequence: TGCAGCGTTGCCTGGACAGTTGAAGCTTTCTTT. This gives the protein CSVAWTVEAFF.

The V gene is TRBV7-2, the J gene TRBJ2-2; 9 bases align to TRBD2. The length of the CDR3 is 18 residues. V trimming: 1 base; J trimming: 6 bases; junction bases outside the gene matches: 12. Germline V gene lookup returns CDR1 SGHTA and CDR2 FQGNSA. CDR3: CASSLVSGGGRAPGELFF. DNA for the CDR3: TGTGCCAGCAGCTTAGTCTCGGGAGGCGGGAGGGCCCCCGGGGAGCTGTTTTTT.

The chain is built from TRBV15 and TRBJ2-4, with TRBD1 identical over 7 bases. The CDR3 contains 15 residues. V shed 0 bases, J shed 9 bases, and the junction held 8 bases outside the gene matches. Germline-derived CDR1 and CDR2 are LNHNV and YYDKDF (reference sequence). The CDR3 DNA reads TGTGCCACCAGCAGAGATCTCGAGGGGGCCGGCATTCAGTACTTC. Protein: CATSRDLEGAGIQYF.